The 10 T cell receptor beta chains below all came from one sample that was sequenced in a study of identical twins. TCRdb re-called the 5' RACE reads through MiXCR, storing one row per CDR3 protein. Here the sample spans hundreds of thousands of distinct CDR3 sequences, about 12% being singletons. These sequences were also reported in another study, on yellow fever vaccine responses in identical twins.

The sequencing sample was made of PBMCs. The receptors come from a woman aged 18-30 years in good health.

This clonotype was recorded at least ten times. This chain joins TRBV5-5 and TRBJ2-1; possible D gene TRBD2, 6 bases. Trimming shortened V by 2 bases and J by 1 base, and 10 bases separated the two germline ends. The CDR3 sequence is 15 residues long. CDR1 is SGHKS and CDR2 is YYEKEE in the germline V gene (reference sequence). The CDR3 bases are TGTGCCAGCAGCTTTTCCGGGGGTTCCTACAATGAGCAGTTCTTC. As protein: CASSFSGGSYNEQFF.

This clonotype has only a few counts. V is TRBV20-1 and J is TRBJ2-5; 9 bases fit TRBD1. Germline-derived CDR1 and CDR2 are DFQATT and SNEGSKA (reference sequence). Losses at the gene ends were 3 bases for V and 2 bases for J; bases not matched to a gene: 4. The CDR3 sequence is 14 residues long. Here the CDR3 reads CSARTGGVQETQYF. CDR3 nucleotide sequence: TGCAGTGCTAGGACAGGGGGGGTTCAAGAGACCCAGTACTTC.

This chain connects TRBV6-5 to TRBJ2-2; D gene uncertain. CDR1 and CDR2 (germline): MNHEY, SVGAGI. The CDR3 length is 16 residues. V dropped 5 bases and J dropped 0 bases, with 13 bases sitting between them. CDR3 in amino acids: CASSLDRSANTGELFF. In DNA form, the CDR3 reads TGTGCCAGCAGTCTCGACCGGTCCGCGAACACCGGGGAGCTGTTTTTT.

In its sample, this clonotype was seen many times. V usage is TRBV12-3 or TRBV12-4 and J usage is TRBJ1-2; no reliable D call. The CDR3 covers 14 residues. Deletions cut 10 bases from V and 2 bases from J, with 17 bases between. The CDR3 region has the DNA TGTGCCATCTATCCTCAGCCGGAGAACTATGGCTACACCTTC. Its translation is CAIYPQPENYGYTF.

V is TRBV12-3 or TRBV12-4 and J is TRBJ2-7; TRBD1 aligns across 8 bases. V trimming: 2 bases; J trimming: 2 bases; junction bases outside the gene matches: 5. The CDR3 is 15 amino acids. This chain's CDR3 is CASSLRQGATYEQYF. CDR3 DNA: TGTGCCAGCAGTTTAAGGCAGGGGGCCACCTACGAGCAGTACTTC.

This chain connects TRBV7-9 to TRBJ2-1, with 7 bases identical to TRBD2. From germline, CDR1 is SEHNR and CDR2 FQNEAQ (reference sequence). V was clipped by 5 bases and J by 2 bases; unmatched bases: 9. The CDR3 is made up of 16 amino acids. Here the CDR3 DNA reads TGTGCCAGCAGCCCAAAGCTAGCGGCCCCCTACAATGAGCAGTTCTTC. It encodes CASSPKLAAPYNEQFF.

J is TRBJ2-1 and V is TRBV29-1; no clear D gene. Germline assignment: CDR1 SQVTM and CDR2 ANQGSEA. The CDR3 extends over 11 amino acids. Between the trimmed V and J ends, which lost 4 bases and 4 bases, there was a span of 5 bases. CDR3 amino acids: CSVVAYNEQFF. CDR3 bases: TGCAGCGTTGTAGCTTACAATGAGCAGTTCTTC.

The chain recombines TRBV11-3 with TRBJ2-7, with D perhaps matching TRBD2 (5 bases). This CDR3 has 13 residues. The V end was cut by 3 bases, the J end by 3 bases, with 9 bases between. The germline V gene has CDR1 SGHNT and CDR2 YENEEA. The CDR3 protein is CASSFLGNYEQYF. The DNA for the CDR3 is TGTGCCAGCAGCTTTCTCGGGAACTACGAGCAGTACTTC.

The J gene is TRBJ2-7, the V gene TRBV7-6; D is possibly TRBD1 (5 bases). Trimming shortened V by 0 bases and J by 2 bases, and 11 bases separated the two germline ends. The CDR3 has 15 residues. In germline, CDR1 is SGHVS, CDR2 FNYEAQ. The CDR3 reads CASSLAPDSTYEQYF. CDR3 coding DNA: TGTGCCAGCAGCTTAGCACCCGACAGTACCTACGAGCAGTACTTC.

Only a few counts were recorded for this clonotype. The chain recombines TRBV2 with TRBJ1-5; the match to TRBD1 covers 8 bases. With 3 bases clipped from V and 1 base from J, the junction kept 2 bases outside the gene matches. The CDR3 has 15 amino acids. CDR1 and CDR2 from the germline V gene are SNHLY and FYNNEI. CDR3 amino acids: CASSDDRGSNQPQHF. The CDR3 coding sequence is TGTGCCAGCAGTGACGACAGGGGAAGCAATCAGCCCCAGCATTTT.